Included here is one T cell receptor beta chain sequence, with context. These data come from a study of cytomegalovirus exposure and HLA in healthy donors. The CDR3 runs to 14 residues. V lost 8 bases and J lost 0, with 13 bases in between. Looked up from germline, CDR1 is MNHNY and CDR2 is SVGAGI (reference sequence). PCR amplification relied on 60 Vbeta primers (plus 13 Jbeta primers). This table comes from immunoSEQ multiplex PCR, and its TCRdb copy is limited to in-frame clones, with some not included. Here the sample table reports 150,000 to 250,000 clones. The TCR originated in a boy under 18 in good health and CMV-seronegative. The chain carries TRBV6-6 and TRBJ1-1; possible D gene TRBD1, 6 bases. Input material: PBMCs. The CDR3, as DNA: TGTGCCAGCCGACGGGGGGCCATGAACACTGAAGCTTTCTTT. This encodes CASRRGAMNTEAFF.